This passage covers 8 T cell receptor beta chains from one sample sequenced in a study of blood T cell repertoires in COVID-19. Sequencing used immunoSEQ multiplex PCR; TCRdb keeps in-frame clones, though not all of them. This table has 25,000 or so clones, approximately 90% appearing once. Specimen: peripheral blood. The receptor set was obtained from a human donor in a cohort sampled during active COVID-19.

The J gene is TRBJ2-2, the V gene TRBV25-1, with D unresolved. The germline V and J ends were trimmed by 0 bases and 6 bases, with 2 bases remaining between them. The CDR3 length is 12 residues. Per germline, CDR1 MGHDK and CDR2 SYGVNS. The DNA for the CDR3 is TGTGCCAGCAGTGAATACGCCGGGGAGCTGTTTTTT. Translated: CASSEYAGELFF. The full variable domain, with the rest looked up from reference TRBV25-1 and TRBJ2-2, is EADIYQTPRYLVIGTGKKITLECSQTMGHDKMYWYQQDPGMELHLIHYSYGVNSTEKGDLSSESTVSRIRTEHFPLTLESARPSHTSQYLCASSEYAGELFFGEGSRLTVL.

CDR3 in amino acids: CASSGPGVNYGYTF. The CDR3 DNA follows: TGTGCCAGCAGCGGGCCAGGGGTCAACTATGGCTACACCTTC. The rearrangement links TRBV6-5 to TRBJ1-2; D might be TRBD1 (6 bases). The CDR3 runs to 14 residues. V was pared by 6 bases and J by 2 bases, with 13 bases between. From germline, CDR1 is MNHEY and CDR2 SVGAGI.

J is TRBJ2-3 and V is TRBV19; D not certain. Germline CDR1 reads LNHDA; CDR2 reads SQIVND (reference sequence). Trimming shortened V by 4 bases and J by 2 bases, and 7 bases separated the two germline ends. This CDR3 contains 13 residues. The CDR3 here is CASSKLFTDTQYF. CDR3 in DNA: TGTGCCAGTAGTAAGCTGTTCACAGATACGCAGTATTTT.

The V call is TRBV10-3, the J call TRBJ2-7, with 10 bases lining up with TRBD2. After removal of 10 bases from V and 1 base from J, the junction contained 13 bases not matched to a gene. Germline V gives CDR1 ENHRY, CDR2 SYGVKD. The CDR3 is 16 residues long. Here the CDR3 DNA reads TGTGCCACCGCCGCGTCACTAGCGGGATTATCCTACGAGCAGTACTTC. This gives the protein CATAASLAGLSYEQYF.

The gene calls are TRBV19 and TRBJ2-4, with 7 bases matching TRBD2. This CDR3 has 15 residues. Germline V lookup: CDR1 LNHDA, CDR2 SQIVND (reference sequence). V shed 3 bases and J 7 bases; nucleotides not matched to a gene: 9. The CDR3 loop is CASSMSGAEGNIQYF. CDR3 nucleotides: TGTGCCAGTAGTATGAGCGGGGCCGAGGGTAACATTCAGTACTTC.

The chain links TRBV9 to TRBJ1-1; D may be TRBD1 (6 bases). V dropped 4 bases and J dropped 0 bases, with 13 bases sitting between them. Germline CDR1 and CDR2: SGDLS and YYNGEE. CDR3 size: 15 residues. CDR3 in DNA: TGTGCCAGCAGCCCCCGGGACATCCTGAACACTGAAGCTTTCTTT. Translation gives CASSPRDILNTEAFF.

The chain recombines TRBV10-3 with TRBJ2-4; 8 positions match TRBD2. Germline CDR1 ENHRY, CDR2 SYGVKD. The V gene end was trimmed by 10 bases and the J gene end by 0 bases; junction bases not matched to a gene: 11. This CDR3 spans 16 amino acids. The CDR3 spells CATRRGDNLAKNIQYF. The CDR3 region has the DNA TGTGCCACCCGGCGGGGGGACAACTTAGCCAAAAACATTCAGTACTTC.

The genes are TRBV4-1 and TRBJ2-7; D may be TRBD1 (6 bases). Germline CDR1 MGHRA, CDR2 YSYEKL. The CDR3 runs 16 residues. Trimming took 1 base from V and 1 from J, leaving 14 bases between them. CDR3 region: CASSQGWDTLSYEQYF. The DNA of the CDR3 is TGCGCCAGCAGCCAAGGCTGGGACACCCTATCCTACGAGCAGTACTTC.